Below are 23 T cell receptor beta chains sequenced from a single sample in a study of T cell responses to AZD1222 COVID-19 vaccine. Using immunoSEQ multiplex PCR, the repertoire was profiled, and TCRdb retains in-frame clones only, with some absent. Here the sample spans more than 90,000 clones, about 86% being singletons. The sample consisted of peripheral blood, taken on day 0 of AZD1222 vaccination. The receptors originated from an adult in good health.

About this clone: In the same sample, other DNA sequences code for this CDR3. The chain combines TRBV27 with TRBJ2-1; 9 nucleotides match TRBD2. The CDR3 has 15 residues. With V trimmed by 5 bases and J by 2 bases, 4 bases remained unmatched. Germline CDR1 MNHEY, CDR2 SMNVEV (reference sequence). The DNA for the CDR3 is TGTGCCAGCAGTCCGGGACTAGCAGCCTACAATGAGCAGTTCTTC. Translated, it gives CASSPGLAAYNEQFF.

This chain links TRBV5-1 with TRBJ2-7; 8 nucleotides match TRBD2. CDR1 and CDR2 from the germline V gene are SGHRS and YFSETQ. This CDR3 is 15 amino acids long. V lost 0 bases and J lost 3; bases outside the gene matches: 5. The CDR3 region is CASSLALGGDYEQYF. CDR3 nucleotide sequence: TGCGCCAGCAGCTTGGCTCTCGGGGGGGACTACGAGCAGTACTTC. Full variable domain (rest looked up from reference TRBV5-1 and TRBJ2-7): KAGVTQTPRYLIKTRGQQVTLSCSPISGHRSVSWYQQTPGQGLQFLFEYFSETQRNKGNFPGRFSGRQFSNSRSEMNVSTLELGDSALYLCASSLALGGDYEQYFGPGTRLTVT.

This chain uses TRBV30 with TRBJ2-5, with D maybe TRBD2 (5 bases). CDR3 length equals 13 residues. With 5 bases removed from V and 5 bases from J, the gap between germline ends came to 15 bases. Germline lookup yields CDR1 GTSNPN and CDR2 SVGIG (reference sequence). As DNA, the CDR3 is TGTGCCTGGGCCAAGGGAGCAAGGGAGACCCAGTACTTC. This sequence encodes CAWAKGARETQYF.

The V gene is TRBV28, the J gene TRBJ1-4, with a weak D call TRBD1 (6 bases). The V gene lost 7 bases and the J gene lost 7 bases, with 16 bases spanning the gap. Germline CDR1 and CDR2: MDHEN and SYDVKM. CDR3 length: 14 amino acids. CDR3 loop: CASTRQGIGEKLFF. CDR3 in DNA: TGTGCCAGCACCAGGCAGGGGATAGGTGAAAAACTGTTTTTT.

The chain couples TRBV4-2 to TRBJ1-4, with 10 positions matching TRBD1. This CDR3 comprises 18 residues. With 2 bases clipped from V and 7 bases from J, the junction kept 13 bases outside the gene matches. CDR1 and CDR2 from the germline V gene are LGHNA and YNFKEQ. CDR3 protein: CASSQLGQGMVGGEKLFF. In DNA, the CDR3 is TGTGCCAGCAGCCAACTGGGACAGGGGATGGTGGGTGGTGAAAAACTGTTTTTT.

The chain recombines TRBV28 with TRBJ2-5; 14 bases match TRBD2. Trimming at V came to 3 bases and at J to 14 bases, leaving 20 bases not matched to a gene. The CDR3 has 18 amino acids. Germline V lookup: CDR1 MDHEN, CDR2 SYDVKM. The CDR3 DNA follows: TGTGCCAGCAGTTTGGGACTAGCGGGAGCGACCCTCCAAGAGATTCGATACTTC. It yields the protein CASSLGLAGATLQEIRYF.

The rearrangement joins TRBV28 to TRBJ2-7; 7 nucleotides align to TRBD2. The CDR3 spans 13 residues. Germline V CDR1 and CDR2: MDHEN, SYDVKM. V shed 2 bases, J shed 3 bases, and the junction held 1 base outside the gene matches. This chain's CDR3 is CASSLGGDYEQYF. The CDR3 DNA reads TGTGCCAGCAGTTTAGGGGGGGACTACGAGCAGTACTTC. The whole variable domain, remainder taken from reference TRBV28 and TRBJ2-7, is DVKVTQSSRYLVKRTGEKVFLECVQDMDHENMFWYRQDPGLGLRLIYFSYDVKMKEKGDIPEGYSVSREKKERFSLILESASTNQTSMYLCASSLGGDYEQYFGPGTRLTVT.

This chain links TRBV7-2 with TRBJ2-7, with D unclear. The germline gives CDR1 SGHTA, CDR2 FQGNSA. The germline V and J ends were trimmed by 4 bases and 3 bases, with 10 bases remaining between them. CDR3 length equals 13 residues. The CDR3 sequence is CASSYSANYEQYF. The CDR3 DNA sequence: TGTGCCAGCAGCTACTCGGCTAACTACGAGCAGTACTTC.

The gene calls are TRBV30 and TRBJ2-1, with 7 bases fitting TRBD2. The germline gives CDR1 GTSNPN, CDR2 SVGIG (reference sequence). The CDR3 sequence is 13 residues long. V was clipped by 2 bases and J by 12 bases; unmatched bases: 10. The CDR3 region is CAWSMLAGSLQFF. In nucleotides, the CDR3 is TGTGCCTGGAGTATGTTAGCGGGCTCCCTGCAGTTCTTC.

This sequence joins TRBV7-3 and TRBJ2-2, with 8 bases that match TRBD1. Germline values: CDR1 SGHTA, CDR2 FQGTGA. This CDR3 has 16 residues. The V and J ends lost 1 base and 1 base, in that order; junction bases with no gene match: 2. The CDR3 region is CASSLMGTGNTGELFF. Written as DNA, the CDR3 is TGTGCCAGCAGCTTAATGGGGACAGGGAACACCGGGGAGCTGTTTTTT.

This clone was recorded only once. This chain links TRBV5-8 with TRBJ2-2, with 7 bases that match TRBD2. The CDR3 runs to 15 residues. Germline V CDR1 and CDR2: SGHTS, YDEGEE. Losses at the gene ends were 3 bases for V and 5 bases for J; bases not matched to a gene: 7. The CDR3 nucleotides read TGTGCCAGCAGCTACCCGGCTAGCGGAACCGGGGAGCTGTTTTTT. This encodes CASSYPASGTGELFF.

The V and J genes are TRBV2 and TRBJ1-2, with D maybe TRBD1 (5 bases). The germline gives CDR1 SNHLY, CDR2 FYNNEI. V lost 8 bases, J lost 0 bases, and 10 bases lay in between. The CDR3 is 13 amino acids. In DNA form, the CDR3 reads TGTGCCAGCGGGGCCTCAACTAACTATGGCTACACCTTC. Amino acids: CASGASTNYGYTF.

This clone appeared a single time. This sequence joins TRBV4-3 and TRBJ1-2, with D maybe TRBD1 (6 bases). This CDR3 has 16 residues. Germline V gene lookup returns CDR1 LGHNA and CDR2 YSLEER. The V end was cut by 3 bases, the J end by 5 bases, with 19 bases between. The CDR3 bases are TGCGCCAGCAGCCACGAGTTCGGAGGGGGTGGTTATGGCTACACCTTC. Amino acids: CASSHEFGGGGYGYTF.

The V call is TRBV28, the J call TRBJ1-1; D might be TRBD1 (5 bases). The V end lost 1 base, the J end lost 3 bases, and 12 bases lay between the germline ends. This CDR3 comprises 15 residues. Looked up from germline, CDR1 is MDHEN and CDR2 is SYDVKM. For the CDR3, the DNA is TGTGCCAGCAGTTTATCCCCAACCAGGGACACTGAAGCTTTCTTT. It specifies CASSLSPTRDTEAFF.

This clone appeared once. This rearrangement joins TRBV27 to TRBJ2-7; 7 nucleotides agree with TRBD2. The CDR3 spans 13 residues. The junction had 3 bases not matched to a gene; V was cut back by 0 bases and J by 7 bases. Germline-derived CDR1 and CDR2 are MNHEY and SMNVEV (reference sequence). This chain's CDR3 is CASSLSLGGEQYF. DNA for the CDR3: TGTGCCAGCAGTTTATCACTCGGGGGGGAGCAGTACTTC.

In its sample, this clone was seen once. V gene TRBV7-6 combines with J gene TRBJ2-7; 7 bases align to TRBD2. Germline values: CDR1 SGHVS, CDR2 FNYEAQ. J was trimmed by 0 bases and V by 7 bases; bases with no gene match: 9. The length of the CDR3 is 15 residues. CDR3 DNA sequence: TGTGCCAGCATCCCGGGGGGATCCCTCTCCTACGAGCAGTACTTC. Translated, it gives CASIPGGSLSYEQYF.

The rearrangement joins TRBV30 to TRBJ1-1; D not resolved. The CDR3 runs 15 residues. The V gene lost 1 base and the J gene lost 2 bases, with 14 bases spanning the gap. Germline V CDR1 and CDR2: GTSNPN, SVGIG (reference sequence). This chain's CDR3 is CAWSDSPSRNTEAFF. Written as DNA, the CDR3 is TGTGCCTGGAGTGATTCTCCCTCCCGAAACACTGAAGCTTTCTTT.

The chain has TRBV7-2 and TRBJ1-5; D is uncertain. V was shortened by 4 bases and J by 5 bases, with 9 bases between the two germline ends. Germline CDR1 SGHTA, CDR2 FQGNSA. The CDR3 consists of 13 residues. DNA of the CDR3: TGTGCCAGCAGCTCGACCCGGGATCAGCCCCAGCATTTT. Its translation is CASSSTRDQPQHF. The whole variable domain, remainder taken from reference TRBV7-2 and TRBJ1-5, is GAGVSQSPSNKVTEKGKDVELRCDPISGHTALYWYRQSLGQGLEFLIYFQGNSAPDKSGLPSDRFSAERTGGSVSTLTIQRTQQEDSAVYLCASSSTRDQPQHFGDGTRLSIL.

This clone was recorded only once. The genes are TRBV28 and TRBJ1-2; tentative D call: TRBD1 (6 bases). There are 15 residues in the CDR3. V was trimmed by 1 base and J by 7 bases, leaving 16 bases between them. In germline, CDR1 is MDHEN, CDR2 SYDVKM. The CDR3 sequence: CASSLSGGRSVGYTF. In nucleotides, the CDR3 is TGTGCCAGCAGTTTATCCGGGGGGCGCTCAGTTGGCTACACCTTC.

This clone has a handful of counts. The chain has TRBV5-4 and TRBJ1-6; tentatively, D is TRBD1 (6 bases). CDR1 and CDR2 (germline): SGHNT, YYREEE (reference sequence). The V and J ends lost 4 bases and 8 bases respectively, with 10 bases between them. The CDR3 spans 13 residues. The CDR3 is CASSRQADSPLHF. CDR3 in DNA: TGTGCCAGCAGCCGACAGGCAGATTCACCCCTCCACTTT.

The rearrangement links TRBV7-2 to TRBJ2-7; D is undetermined. The CDR3 extends over 15 amino acids. Trimming stripped 1 base from V and 0 bases from J, with 10 bases between. Looked up from germline, CDR1 is SGHTA and CDR2 is FQGNSA. The CDR3 loop reads CASSLGPTGSYEQYF. The CDR3 DNA reads TGTGCCAGCAGCTTAGGACCCACGGGCTCCTACGAGCAGTACTTC.

This clone was detected a few times. The J gene is TRBJ2-5, the V gene TRBV6-8; possible D gene TRBD2, 5 bases. This CDR3 has 17 residues. Trimming removed 0 bases at V and 2 bases at J, with 16 bases between. Looked up from germline, CDR1 is MNHGY and CDR2 is SAAAGT. This CDR3 is CASSYSIGGITQETQYF. The CDR3 DNA reads TGTGCCAGCAGTTACTCGATAGGAGGTATAACGCAAGAGACCCAGTACTTC.

V is TRBV7-2 and J is TRBJ2-2; D is perhaps TRBD2 (6 bases). V dropped 3 bases and J dropped 7 bases, with 12 bases sitting between them. Germline V lookup: CDR1 SGHTA, CDR2 FQGNSA. This CDR3 has 14 amino acids. CDR3 nucleotides: TGTGCCAGCAGCTTTACCCAGGGAGGCGGGGAGCTGTTTTTT. Residues: CASSFTQGGGELFF.